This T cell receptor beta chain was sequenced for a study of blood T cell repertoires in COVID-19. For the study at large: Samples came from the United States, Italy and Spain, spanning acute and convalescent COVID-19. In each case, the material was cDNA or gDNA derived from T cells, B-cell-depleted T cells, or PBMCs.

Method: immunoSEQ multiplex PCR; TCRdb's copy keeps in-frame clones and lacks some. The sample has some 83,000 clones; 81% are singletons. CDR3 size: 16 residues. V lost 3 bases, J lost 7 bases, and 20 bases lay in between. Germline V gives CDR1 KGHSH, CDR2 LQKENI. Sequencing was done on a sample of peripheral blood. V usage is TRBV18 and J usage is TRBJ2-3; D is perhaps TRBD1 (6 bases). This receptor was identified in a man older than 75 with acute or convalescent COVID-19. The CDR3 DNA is TGTGCCAGCTCACCGACAGGCAGGGAAGGGTTCAATACGCAGTATTTT. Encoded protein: CASSPTGREGFNTQYF.